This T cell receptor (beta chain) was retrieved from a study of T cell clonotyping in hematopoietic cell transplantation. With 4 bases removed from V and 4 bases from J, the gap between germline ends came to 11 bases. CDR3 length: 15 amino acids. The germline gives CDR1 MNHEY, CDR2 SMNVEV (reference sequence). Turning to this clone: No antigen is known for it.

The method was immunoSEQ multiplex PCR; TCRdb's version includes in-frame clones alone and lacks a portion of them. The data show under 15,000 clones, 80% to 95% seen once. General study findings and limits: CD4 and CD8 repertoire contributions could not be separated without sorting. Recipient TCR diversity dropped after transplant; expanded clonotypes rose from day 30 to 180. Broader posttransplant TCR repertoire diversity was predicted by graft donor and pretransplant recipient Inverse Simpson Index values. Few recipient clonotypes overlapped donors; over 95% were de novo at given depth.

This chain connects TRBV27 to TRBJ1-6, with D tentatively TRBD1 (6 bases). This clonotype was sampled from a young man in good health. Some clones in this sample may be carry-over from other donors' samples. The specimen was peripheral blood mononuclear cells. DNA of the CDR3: TGTGCCAGCAGTTCCCGGACAGATTATAATTCACCCCTCCACTTT. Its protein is CASSSRTDYNSPLHF.